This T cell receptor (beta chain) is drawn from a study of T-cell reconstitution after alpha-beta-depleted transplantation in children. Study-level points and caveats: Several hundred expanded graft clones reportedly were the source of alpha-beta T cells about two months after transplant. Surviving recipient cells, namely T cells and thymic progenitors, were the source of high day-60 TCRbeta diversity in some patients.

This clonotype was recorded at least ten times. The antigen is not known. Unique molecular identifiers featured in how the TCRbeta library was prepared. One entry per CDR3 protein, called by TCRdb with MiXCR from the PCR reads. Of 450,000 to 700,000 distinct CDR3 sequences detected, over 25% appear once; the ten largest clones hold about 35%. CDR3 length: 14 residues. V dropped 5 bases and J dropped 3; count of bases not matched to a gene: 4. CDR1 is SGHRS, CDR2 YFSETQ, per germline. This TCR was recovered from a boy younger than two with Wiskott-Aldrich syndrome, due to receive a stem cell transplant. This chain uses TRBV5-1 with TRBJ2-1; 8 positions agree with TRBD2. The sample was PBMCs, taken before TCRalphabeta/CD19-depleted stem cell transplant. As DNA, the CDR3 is TGCGCCAGCAGACTAGCGGAGAACTACAATGAGCAGTTCTTC. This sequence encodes CASRLAENYNEQFF.